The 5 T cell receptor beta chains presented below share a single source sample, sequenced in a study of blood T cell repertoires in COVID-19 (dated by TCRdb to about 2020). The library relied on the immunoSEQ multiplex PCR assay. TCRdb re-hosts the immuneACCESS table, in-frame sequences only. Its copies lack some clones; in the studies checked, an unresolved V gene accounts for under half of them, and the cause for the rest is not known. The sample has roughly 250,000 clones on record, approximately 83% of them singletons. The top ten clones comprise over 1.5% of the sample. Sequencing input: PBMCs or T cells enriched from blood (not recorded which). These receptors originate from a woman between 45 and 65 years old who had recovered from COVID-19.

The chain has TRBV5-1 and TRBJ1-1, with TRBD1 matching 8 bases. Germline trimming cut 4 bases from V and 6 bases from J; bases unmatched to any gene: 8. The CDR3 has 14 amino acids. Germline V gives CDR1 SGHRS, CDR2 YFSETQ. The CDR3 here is CASSQGQAIAEAFF. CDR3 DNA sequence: TGCGCCAGCAGCCAGGGACAGGCCATCGCTGAAGCTTTCTTT.

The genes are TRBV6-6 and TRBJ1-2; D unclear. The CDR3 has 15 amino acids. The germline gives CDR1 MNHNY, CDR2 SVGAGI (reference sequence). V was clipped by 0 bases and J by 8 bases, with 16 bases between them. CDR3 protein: CASSYSNPGGLGYTF. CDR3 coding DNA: TGTGCCAGCAGTTACTCGAACCCCGGAGGGCTGGGCTACACCTTC.

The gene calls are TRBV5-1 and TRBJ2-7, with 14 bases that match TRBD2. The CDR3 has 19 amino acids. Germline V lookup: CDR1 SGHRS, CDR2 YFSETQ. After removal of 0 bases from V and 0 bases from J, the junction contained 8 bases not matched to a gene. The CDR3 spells CASSLVWTSGRPSSYEQYF. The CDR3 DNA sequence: TGCGCCAGCAGCTTGGTCTGGACTAGCGGGAGGCCGAGCTCCTACGAGCAGTACTTC. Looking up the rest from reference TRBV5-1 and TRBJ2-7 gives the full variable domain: KAGVTQTPRYLIKTRGQQVTLSCSPISGHRSVSWYQQTPGQGLQFLFEYFSETQRNKGNFPGRFSGRQFSNSRSEMNVSTLELGDSALYLCASSLVWTSGRPSSYEQYFGPGTRLTVT.

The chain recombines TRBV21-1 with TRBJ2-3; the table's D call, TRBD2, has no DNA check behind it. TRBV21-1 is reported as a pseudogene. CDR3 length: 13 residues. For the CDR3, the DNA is TGTGCCAGCAGTATGGCCGGGGGGCCTGAAGAGTATTTT. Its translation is CASSMAGGPEEYF.

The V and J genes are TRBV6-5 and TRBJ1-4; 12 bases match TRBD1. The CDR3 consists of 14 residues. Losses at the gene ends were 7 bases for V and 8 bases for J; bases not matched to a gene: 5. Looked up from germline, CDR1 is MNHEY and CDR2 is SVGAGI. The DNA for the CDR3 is TGTGCCAGCACCTGGGACAGGGGGCGGGAAAAACTGTTTTTT. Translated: CASTWDRGREKLFF.